The TCR beta chain described here comes from a study of cytomegalovirus exposure and HLA in healthy donors. The donors were members of the validation cohort comprising approximately 120 subjects, separate from the approximately 670-subject first cohort. Using immunoSEQ multiplex PCR, the repertoire was profiled, and TCRdb retains in-frame clones only, with some absent. Of some 230,000 clones in the sample, about 89% are singletons; the top ten hold around 1.1%. The germline V and J ends were trimmed by 4 bases and 2 bases, with 15 bases remaining between them. The CDR3 is 15 amino acids. Germline CDR1 and CDR2: SEHNR and FQNEAQ (reference sequence).

The V and J genes are TRBV7-9 and TRBJ2-7, with TRBD1 as a possible D gene (6 bases). The source material was PBMCs. The receptor comes from a woman aged 18-29 years in good health and CMV-seronegative. The CDR3 region has the DNA TGTGCCAGCAGCTATCGGACAGCCGCCCCCTACGAGCAGTACTTC. As protein: CASSYRTAAPYEQYF.